The rows below give T cell receptor beta chains drawn from one sample of a study of response to subunit inactivated influenza vaccine. TCRdb re-called the RT-PCR reads through MiXCR, storing one row per CDR3 protein. The sample yields about 650,000 distinct CDR3 sequences, around 16% seen once. Sample: PBMCs from blood, taken 12 days after vaccination. The receptors originated from a man aged 45-65 years who received an inactivated influenza vaccine. Each CDR3 is given with its conserved first and last residue. A D gene is named only where the DNA matches it firmly. Clone size, where shown, is once, few, many, or a class for clones that have expanded.

clone size: NA
D gene: TRBD1
J gene: TRBJ1-2
V gene: TRBV5-6
CDR3 DNA: TGTGCCAGCAGCTTGGACAGGGGAGATGGCTACACCTTC
CDR3 protein: CASSLDRGDGYTF

clone size: many
D gene: TRBD1
J gene: TRBJ1-2
V gene: TRBV12-3/TRBV12-4
CDR3 DNA: TGTGCCAGCAGTTTTTACAGGGGGGACGGCTACACCTTC
CDR3 protein: CASSFYRGDGYTF

clone size: NA
D gene: TRBD1
J gene: TRBJ2-2
V gene: TRBV12-3/TRBV12-4
CDR3 DNA: TGTGCCAGCATGGGACAGGAAACCGGGGAGCTGTTTTTT
CDR3 protein: CASMGQETGELFF

clone size: few
D gene: TRBD1
J gene: TRBJ2-4
V gene: TRBV11-2
CDR3 DNA: TGTGCCAGCAGCCCCAAAACCGGGACAGGGGGCTTGGGCATTCAGTACTTC
CDR3 protein: CASSPKTGTGGLGIQYF

clone size: NA
D gene: NA
J gene: TRBJ1-1
V gene: TRBV7-9
CDR3 DNA: TGTGCCAGCAGCTCCCAGAGCACCATCACTGAAGCTTTCTTT
CDR3 protein: CASSSQSTITEAFF

clone size: few
D gene: NA
J gene: TRBJ2-3
V gene: TRBV7-9
CDR3 DNA: TGTGCCAGCAGCTTAATCTCCATCACAGATACGCAGTATTTT
CDR3 protein: CASSLISITDTQYF

clone size: many
D gene: NA
J gene: TRBJ1-2
V gene: TRBV28
CDR3 DNA: TGTGCCAGCAGTTCCGTCGTGAGGAAGGGTCCCGTCTATGGCTACACCTTC
CDR3 protein: CASSSVVRKGPVYGYTF

clone size: few
D gene: TRBD1
J gene: TRBJ1-1
V gene: TRBV5-1
CDR3 DNA: TGCGCCAGCAGCTTGTTCGGGACAGGGAACACTGAAGCTTTCTTT
CDR3 protein: CASSLFGTGNTEAFF

clone size: few
D gene: NA
J gene: TRBJ1-2
V gene: TRBV12-3/TRBV12-4
CDR3 DNA: TGTGCCAGCAGTTTTTTAATGGGGAATGGCTACACCTTC
CDR3 protein: CASSFLMGNGYTF

clone size: few
D gene: NA
J gene: TRBJ2-3
V gene: TRBV6-2/TRBV6-3
CDR3 DNA: TGTGCCAGCAGTTACTCGAGTGATGCCCACGACTGGGACGGGGATACGCAGTATTTT
CDR3 protein: CASSYSSDAHDWDGDTQYF

clone size: few
D gene: NA
J gene: TRBJ2-2
V gene: TRBV4-2
CDR3 DNA: TGTGCCAGCAGCCAACCCTCCGGGACGGGCACCGGGGAGCTGTTTTTT
CDR3 protein: CASSQPSGTGTGELFF

clone size: few
D gene: NA
J gene: TRBJ1-2
V gene: TRBV6-6
CDR3 DNA: TGTGCCAGCACCCAGAGGTGGGGGTATGGCTACACCTTC
CDR3 protein: CASTQRWGYGYTF

clone size: NA
D gene: TRBD1
J gene: TRBJ2-7
V gene: TRBV10-3
CDR3 DNA: TGTGCCATCAGAGGGACAGTACCTCCCTACGAGCAGTACTTC
CDR3 protein: CAIRGTVPPYEQYF

clone size: few
D gene: NA
J gene: TRBJ1-5
V gene: TRBV6-2/TRBV6-3
CDR3 DNA: TGTGCCAGCAGTTACGTGGGGGGACATCAGCCCCAGCATTTT
CDR3 protein: CASSYVGGHQPQHF

clone size: few
D gene: NA
J gene: TRBJ2-4
V gene: TRBV10-2
CDR3 DNA: TGCGCCAGCAGTGAGCTAGAGAGTTTAGCCAAAAACATTCAGTACTTC
CDR3 protein: CASSELESLAKNIQYF

clone size: few
D gene: NA
J gene: TRBJ2-7
V gene: TRBV10-3
CDR3 DNA: TGTGCCATCACCAAAAGCGACAAAGTCTACGAGCAGTACTTC
CDR3 protein: CAITKSDKVYEQYF

clone size: many
D gene: TRBD2
J gene: TRBJ2-7
V gene: TRBV28
CDR3 DNA: TGTGCCAGCAGTTCTCGACTAGCGGGGGGCGCCCCGCGACGAGGAAAGCAGTACTTC
CDR3 protein: CASSSRLAGGAPRRGKQYF

clone size: NA
D gene: NA
J gene: TRBJ1-1
V gene: TRBV10-3
CDR3 DNA: TGTGCCATCAGTGAGTCTGTGAGACGGCAGAACACTGAAGCTTTCTTT
CDR3 protein: CAISESVRRQNTEAFF

clone size: NA
D gene: TRBD2
J gene: TRBJ2-7
V gene: TRBV10-3
CDR3 DNA: TGTGCCATCAGTGGGGGCGGGAGGGCCACCTACGAGCAGTACTTC
CDR3 protein: CAISGGGRATYEQYF

clone size: NA
D gene: NA
J gene: TRBJ2-2
V gene: TRBV5-1
CDR3 DNA: TGCGCCAGCAGCCTGTCGAGGGGCTCACGAGGGGAGCTGTTTTTT
CDR3 protein: CASSLSRGSRGELFF

clone size: NA
D gene: NA
J gene: TRBJ2-6
V gene: TRBV9
CDR3 DNA: TGTGCCAGCAGCGTAGGCGTCTCTGGGGCCAACGTCCTGACTTTC
CDR3 protein: CASSVGVSGANVLTF

clone size: few
D gene: TRBD2
J gene: TRBJ2-7
V gene: TRBV11-2
CDR3 DNA: TGTGCCAGCAGCTTAGCCCCCTACGGACTAGTCCACGAGCAGTACTTC
CDR3 protein: CASSLAPYGLVHEQYF

clone size: few
D gene: NA
J gene: TRBJ2-1
V gene: TRBV29-1
CDR3 DNA: TGCAGCGTTGAAGATCTCTCAGACTACAATGAGCAGTTCTTC
CDR3 protein: CSVEDLSDYNEQFF

clone size: NA
D gene: NA
J gene: TRBJ2-5
V gene: TRBV27
CDR3 DNA: TGTGCCAGCAGTCCCCGATATCCGCAAGAGACCCAGTACTTC
CDR3 protein: CASSPRYPQETQYF

clone size: few
D gene: NA
J gene: TRBJ2-3
V gene: TRBV27
CDR3 DNA: TGTGCCAGCAGTTTATCGAAAGCTCCAGATACGCAGTATTTT
CDR3 protein: CASSLSKAPDTQYF

clone size: few
D gene: TRBD2
J gene: TRBJ2-1
V gene: TRBV6-5
CDR3 DNA: TGTGCCAGCAGTTACTCGTCTAGCGGGAGCTCCTACAATGAGCAGTTCTTC
CDR3 protein: CASSYSSSGSSYNEQFF

clone size: NA
D gene: NA
J gene: TRBJ2-2
V gene: TRBV10-1
CDR3 DNA: TGCGCCAGCAGTGAAGGGGTAACCGGGGAGCTGTTTTTT
CDR3 protein: CASSEGVTGELFF

clone size: NA
D gene: TRBD2
J gene: TRBJ2-7
V gene: TRBV7-9
CDR3 DNA: TGTGCCAGCAGCATAATGACTAGCGGGAGTTACGAGCAGTACTTC
CDR3 protein: CASSIMTSGSYEQYF

clone size: NA
D gene: NA
J gene: TRBJ1-6
V gene: TRBV6-6
CDR3 DNA: TGTGCCAGCGACGATTCACCCCTCCACTTT
CDR3 protein: CASDDSPLHF

clone size: few
D gene: NA
J gene: TRBJ2-5
V gene: TRBV24-1
CDR3 DNA: TGTGCCACCAGTGATTTCTCGGAGACCCAGTACTTC
CDR3 protein: CATSDFSETQYF

clone size: few
D gene: NA
J gene: TRBJ1-3
V gene: TRBV7-2
CDR3 DNA: TGTGCCAGCAGCAGAAGTTCAGGGGAGGCTGGAAACACCATATATTTT
CDR3 protein: CASSRSSGEAGNTIYF

clone size: few
D gene: NA
J gene: TRBJ1-2
V gene: TRBV3-1
CDR3 DNA: TGTGCCAGCAGCCAGGGATCCAGGGCCTATGGCTACACCTTC
CDR3 protein: CASSQGSRAYGYTF

clone size: NA
D gene: NA
J gene: TRBJ2-2
V gene: TRBV19
CDR3 DNA: TGTGCCAGTAGTATGGGCTCACACACCGGGGAGCTGTTTTTT
CDR3 protein: CASSMGSHTGELFF

clone size: few
D gene: NA
J gene: TRBJ2-3
V gene: TRBV20-1
CDR3 DNA: TGCAGTGCTAGATTTGGCCGGGGGCCGAGCACAGATACGCAGTATTTT
CDR3 protein: CSARFGRGPSTDTQYF

clone size: few
D gene: NA
J gene: TRBJ2-1
V gene: TRBV27
CDR3 DNA: TGTGCCAGCAGGCCACCGACGGGAGCCTACAATGAGCAGTTCTTC
CDR3 protein: CASRPPTGAYNEQFF

clone size: few
D gene: NA
J gene: TRBJ2-4
V gene: TRBV6-1
CDR3 DNA: TGTGCCAGCAGCCAGGACGCAGCCAAAAACATTCAGTACTTC
CDR3 protein: CASSQDAAKNIQYF

clone size: many
D gene: NA
J gene: TRBJ2-7
V gene: TRBV5-1
CDR3 DNA: TGCGCCAGCAGCTTGGGCCCGAAGGAGTCCTACGAGCAGTACTTC
CDR3 protein: CASSLGPKESYEQYF

clone size: few
D gene: NA
J gene: TRBJ1-5
V gene: TRBV20-1
CDR3 DNA: TGCAGTGCTATCCGGGACGCGGATCAGCCCCAGCATTTT
CDR3 protein: CSAIRDADQPQHF

clone size: few
D gene: TRBD2
J gene: TRBJ2-2
V gene: TRBV7-3
CDR3 DNA: TGTGCCAGCAGCTTAACATTGCAACTAGCGGGAGGTGGCGGGGAGCTGTTTTTT
CDR3 protein: CASSLTLQLAGGGGELFF

clone size: few
D gene: TRBD2
J gene: TRBJ2-2
V gene: TRBV10-3
CDR3 DNA: TGTGCCATCAGTGCCGGGACTAGCGGGGGCACCGGGGAGCTGTTTTTT
CDR3 protein: CAISAGTSGGTGELFF

clone size: few
D gene: NA
J gene: TRBJ1-2
V gene: TRBV6-1
CDR3 DNA: TGTGCCAGCAGTGAATCGGCAGGCCCTCAGGGCTACACCTTC
CDR3 protein: CASSESAGPQGYTF

clone size: NA
D gene: TRBD2
J gene: TRBJ2-3
V gene: TRBV6-5
CDR3 DNA: TGTGCCAGCAGTTACCAATGGCGGGGGGTCACAGATACGCAGTATTTT
CDR3 protein: CASSYQWRGVTDTQYF

clone size: few
D gene: NA
J gene: TRBJ1-1
V gene: TRBV28
CDR3 DNA: TGTGCCAGCAGTTCAACGGGTTATGGGGCCACTGAAGCTTTCTTT
CDR3 protein: CASSSTGYGATEAFF

clone size: many
D gene: TRBD1
J gene: TRBJ1-1
V gene: TRBV3-1
CDR3 DNA: TGTGCCAGCAGCCGTGAGGCTGTACTGAGGACAGGGCCGGCTTTCTTT
CDR3 protein: CASSREAVLRTGPAFF

clone size: NA
D gene: NA
J gene: TRBJ2-1
V gene: TRBV5-5
CDR3 DNA: TGTGCCAGCAGCTTGAGGGGACTCATACTCTACAATGAGCAGTTCTTC
CDR3 protein: CASSLRGLILYNEQFF

clone size: few
D gene: NA
J gene: TRBJ2-1
V gene: TRBV20-1
CDR3 DNA: TGCAGTGCTAGTCTGGGGGCGGGGCGCAATGAGCAGTTCTTC
CDR3 protein: CSASLGAGRNEQFF

clone size: few
D gene: NA
J gene: TRBJ2-7
V gene: TRBV12-3/TRBV12-4
CDR3 DNA: TGTGCCAGCGCACACAGGCCGACCTACGAGCAGTACTTC
CDR3 protein: CASAHRPTYEQYF

clone size: NA
D gene: NA
J gene: TRBJ2-1
V gene: TRBV23-1
CDR3 DNA: TGCGCCAGCAGTCAATCGGATCGAAGGGGACGAAGCTCCTACAATGAGCAGTTCTTC
CDR3 protein: CASSQSDRRGRSSYNEQFF

clone size: NA
D gene: TRBD1
J gene: TRBJ1-1
V gene: TRBV20-1
CDR3 DNA: TGCAGTGCGGAGCGGACAGGGGTCGGCGGCGCTGAAGCTTTCTTT
CDR3 protein: CSAERTGVGGAEAFF

clone size: few
D gene: NA
J gene: TRBJ2-1
V gene: TRBV18
CDR3 DNA: TGTGCCACTCGAGAACAGTCAGCCTACAATGAGCAGTTCTTC
CDR3 protein: CATREQSAYNEQFF

clone size: few
D gene: TRBD2
J gene: TRBJ2-3
V gene: TRBV2
CDR3 DNA: TGTGCCAGCAAACCCAGCGGGGGTTCAGATACGCAGTATTTT
CDR3 protein: CASKPSGGSDTQYF

clone size: NA
D gene: NA
J gene: TRBJ1-5
V gene: TRBV19
CDR3 DNA: TGTGCCACAGGGTTCGGTCAGCCCCAGCATTTT
CDR3 protein: CATGFGQPQHF

clone size: few
D gene: NA
J gene: TRBJ2-3
V gene: TRBV11-2
CDR3 DNA: TGTGCCAGCAGCACTGGGACCGACTCCCATACGCAGTATTTT
CDR3 protein: CASSTGTDSHTQYF

clone size: NA
D gene: TRBD2
J gene: TRBJ2-7
V gene: TRBV4-3
CDR3 DNA: TGCGCCAGCAGCCAAGATTATATAAAAGGAACTAGCGGGAGTCGCTACGAGCAGTACTTC
CDR3 protein: CASSQDYIKGTSGSRYEQYF